This TCR beta chain was sequenced for a study of T cells after yellow fever vaccination. Study results and caveats: Abundant clonotypes from the bulk population could contaminate FACS-sorted repertoires. Peaking faster, on day 5 versus 15, the secondary response was nonetheless weaker.

Via MiXCR, TCRdb re-called the 5' RACE reads, giving one row per CDR3 protein. The sample holds more than 35,000 distinct CDR3 sequences, approximately 6.3% seen once. This clonotype came up many times. This CDR3 is 13 amino acids long. CDR1 is SQVTM and CDR2 is ANQGSEA in the germline V gene. Trimming shortened V by 4 bases and J by 2 bases, and 12 bases separated the two germline ends. The source material was CD8+ T cells not binding an NS4B(214-222) dextramer, sorted from PBMCs, sampled 45 days after the yellow fever booster vaccination. This receptor was obtained from a young man who received the YFV17D yellow fever vaccine. V gene TRBV29-1 combines with J gene TRBJ2-7; the D gene could be TRBD1 or TRBD2 (5 bases each). The CDR3 sequence: CSVVWDRTYEQYF. In nucleotides, the CDR3 is TGCAGCGTTGTGTGGGACCGAACCTACGAGCAGTACTTC.